These 29 T cell receptor beta chains share one sample of origin, sequenced in a study of blood T cell repertoires in COVID-19. Libraries were prepared by immunoSEQ multiplex PCR; TCRdb keeps only in-frame clonotypes and omits some of them. The sample holds some 97,000 clones, 88% seen once. Sequences were obtained from peripheral blood. These receptors all come from a woman in her sixties with acute or convalescent COVID-19.

The chain links TRBV6-1 to TRBJ2-1; tentatively, D is TRBD2 (5 bases). V was cut by 1 base and J by 8 bases, with 15 bases left in between. The CDR3 length is 15 residues. Germline values: CDR1 MNHNS, CDR2 SASEGT. In nucleotides, the CDR3 is TGTGCCAGCAGTGAAGTACCGGGCCGGGGAGATGAGCAGTTCTTC. Translation gives CASSEVPGRGDEQFF.

This chain uses TRBV19 with TRBJ2-7; 9 bases match TRBD2. With 5 bases clipped from V and 4 bases from J, the junction kept 6 bases outside the gene matches. CDR3 length: 14 amino acids. Germline V gene sequence: CDR1 LNHDA, CDR2 SQIVND (reference sequence). The CDR3, as DNA: TGTGCCAGTAGTTTTAGCGGGAGTCTATACGAGCAGTACTTC. It translates to CASSFSGSLYEQYF.

The chain links TRBV28 to TRBJ1-1, with D unresolved. This CDR3 is built from 14 residues. Looked up from germline, CDR1 is MDHEN and CDR2 is SYDVKM. The ends were cut back, 5 bases at V and 5 bases at J, with 15 bases in the middle. The DNA of the CDR3 is TGTGCCAGCAGTCCTCGCGGGAGATGGACTGAAGCTTTCTTT. This sequence encodes CASSPRGRWTEAFF.

This sequence joins TRBV5-5 and TRBJ2-3, with TRBD2 matching over 10 bases. The trim removed 0 bases at V and 1 base at J, leaving 2 bases unmatched. The CDR3 extends over 16 amino acids. CDR1 is SGHKS and CDR2 is YYEKEE in the germline V gene (reference sequence). The CDR3 DNA sequence: TGTGCCAGCAGCTTGGGGACTAGCGGAGGCACAGATACGCAGTATTTT. As protein: CASSLGTSGGTDTQYF. Full variable domain (outside the CDR3, taken from reference TRBV5-5 and TRBJ2-3): DAGVTQSPTHLIKTRGQQVTLRCSPISGHKSVSWYQQVLGQGPQFIFQYYEKEERGRGNFPDRFSARQFPNYSSELNVNALLLGDSALYLCASSLGTSGGTDTQYFGPGTRLTVL.

The chain has TRBV28 and TRBJ1-1; TRBD1 is a possible D gene (6 bases). The length of the CDR3 is 13 residues. Per the germline V gene, CDR1 is MDHEN and CDR2 is SYDVKM. V lost 2 bases and J lost 10, with 14 bases in between. The CDR3 is CASSLLLEGGAFF. CDR3 coding DNA: TGTGCCAGCAGTTTACTACTCGAAGGGGGAGCTTTCTTT.

V gene TRBV25-1 combines with J gene TRBJ2-3; D unresolved. The CDR3 contains 14 residues. V was shortened by 1 base and J by 0 bases, with 5 bases between the two germline ends. The germline V gene has CDR1 MGHDK and CDR2 SYGVNS. The CDR3 DNA is TGTGCCAGCAGTGAATCCCTGAGCACAGATACGCAGTATTTT. Translating gives CASSESLSTDTQYF.

This chain joins TRBV28 and TRBJ2-2; 11 nucleotides agree with TRBD1. Unmatched junction bases numbered 12, after V lost 8 bases and J lost 4 bases. The CDR3 length is 17 residues. Germline V lookup: CDR1 MDHEN, CDR2 SYDVKM. The CDR3 loop is CASGRTGGILVTGELFF. The CDR3 nucleotides are TGTGCCAGCGGAAGGACAGGGGGCATCCTTGTCACCGGGGAGCTGTTTTTT.

This chain joins TRBV28 and TRBJ2-7, with 9 bases lining up with TRBD1. This CDR3 has 14 residues. The V and J ends lost 5 bases and 4 bases, in that order; junction bases with no gene match: 6. Germline lookup yields CDR1 MDHEN and CDR2 SYDVKM. The CDR3 bases are TGTGCCAGCAGTCCGGGACAGGGCCCTTACGAGCAGTACTTC. It codes for CASSPGQGPYEQYF.

CDR3 protein: CASSSGTYNEQFF. The CDR3 DNA follows: TGTGCCAGTAGTAGCGGTACCTACAATGAGCAGTTCTTC. The V call is TRBV19, the J call TRBJ2-1; no clear D. Deletions cut 4 bases from V and 2 bases from J, with 6 bases between. Germline V gene data show CDR1 as LNHDA and CDR2 as SQIVND (reference sequence). CDR3 length equals 13 residues.

The chain employs TRBV19 and TRBJ1-5; no clear D. V was pared by 3 bases and J by 9 bases, with 15 bases between. There are 14 residues in the CDR3. Germline-derived CDR1 and CDR2 are LNHDA and SQIVND (reference sequence). CDR3 sequence reads: CASSIPPGSRPQHF. CDR3 bases: TGTGCCAGTAGTATCCCCCCGGGGTCAAGGCCCCAGCATTTT. The full variable domain, rest sourced from reference TRBV19 and TRBJ1-5, is DGGITQSPKYLFRKEGQNVTLSCEQNLNHDAMYWYRQDPGQGLRLIYYSQIVNDFQKGDIAEGYSVSREKKESFPLTVTSAQKNPTAFYLCASSIPPGSRPQHFGDGTRLSIL.

This chain links TRBV6-5 with TRBJ2-1; no clear D gene. The CDR3 sequence is 15 residues long. The germline V gene has CDR1 MNHEY and CDR2 SVGAGI. V lost 2 bases and J lost 7, with 15 bases in between. The CDR3 loop is CASSYPPPGINEQFF. CDR3 bases: TGTGCCAGCAGTTACCCTCCGCCCGGTATAAATGAGCAGTTCTTC.

The chain employs TRBV6-1 and TRBJ1-1; the match to TRBD1 covers 8 bases. Germline lookup yields CDR1 MNHNS and CDR2 SASEGT. This CDR3 comprises 15 residues. Trimming took 2 bases from V and 0 from J; bases not matched to a gene: 2. CDR3 coding DNA: TGTGCCAGCAGTGAAAGGACAGGGTTGAACACTGAAGCTTTCTTT. Its translation: CASSERTGLNTEAFF.

The J gene is TRBJ1-3, the V gene TRBV6-5; 9 bases agree with TRBD1. V lost 8 bases and J lost 3; bases outside the gene matches: 5. The CDR3 runs 14 residues. Germline values: CDR1 MNHEY, CDR2 SVGAGI. The CDR3 loop is CASSDRGVGNTIYF. The CDR3 nucleotides are TGTGCCAGCTCGGACAGGGGAGTTGGAAACACCATATATTTT.

The genes are TRBV6-5 and TRBJ1-2; unclear D gene. CDR1 MNHEY and CDR2 SVGAGI come from the germline V gene. The CDR3 has 14 residues. V was shortened by 5 bases and J by 6 bases, with 16 bases between the two germline ends. CDR3: CASSLKNGGHGYTF. CDR3 nucleotides: TGTGCCAGCAGTCTCAAAAACGGAGGGCATGGCTACACCTTC.

The rearrangement joins TRBV4-1 to TRBJ2-5; TRBD1 agrees at 7 bases. The CDR3 covers 14 residues. Looked up from germline, CDR1 is MGHRA and CDR2 is YSYEKL. V lost 5 bases to trimming and J lost 3 bases; unmatched junction nucleotides: 6. The CDR3 DNA sequence: TGCGCCAGCAGCGACCTCGGGACAGAAGAGACCCAGTACTTC. Amino acid sequence: CASSDLGTEETQYF.

The V call is TRBV28, the J call TRBJ2-7, with 10 bases identical to TRBD2. Germline V gives CDR1 MDHEN, CDR2 SYDVKM. CDR3 length: 16 residues. The junction had 11 bases not matched to a gene; V was cut back by 6 bases and J by 3 bases. Here the CDR3 DNA reads TGTGCCAGCAGCCCGCACGTAGCGGGAGGAAGCTACGAGCAGTACGTC. As protein: CASSPHVAGGSYEQYV.

V and J are TRBV6-5 and TRBJ2-7; 10 nucleotides line up with TRBD2. The V gene end was trimmed by 8 bases and the J gene end by 2 bases; junction bases not matched to a gene: 6. CDR1 is MNHEY and CDR2 is SVGAGI in the germline V gene. This CDR3 has 14 amino acids. The CDR3 here is CASARTSGAYEQYF. CDR3 in DNA: TGTGCCAGCGCCCGGACTAGCGGCGCCTACGAGCAGTACTTC.

This rearrangement joins TRBV29-1 to TRBJ2-3; 8 bases fit TRBD2. Per germline, CDR1 SQVTM and CDR2 ANQGSEA. The CDR3 has 14 amino acids. V lost 6 bases, J lost 4 bases, and 9 bases stayed unmatched. The DNA of the CDR3 is TGCAGCGTCCCCTCTGGACTAGCAGCAGATACGCAGTATTTT. Protein sequence: CSVPSGLAADTQYF.

The V call is TRBV28, the J call TRBJ2-7; tentatively, D is TRBD1 (5 bases). V lost 2 bases to trimming and J lost 4 bases, with 12 bases between them. In germline, CDR1 is MDHEN, CDR2 SYDVKM. The length of the CDR3 is 14 residues. CDR3 residues: CASSLGAGKYEQYF. The CDR3 DNA reads as TGTGCCAGCAGTTTAGGAGCAGGGAAATACGAGCAGTACTTC.

The V gene is TRBV7-3, the J gene TRBJ2-1; 9 bases are a match to TRBD2. The CDR3 spans 16 residues. Germline lookup yields CDR1 SGHTA and CDR2 FQGTGA. The V segment lost 0 bases and the J segment 4 bases; nucleotides outside the gene matches: 4. The CDR3 region has the DNA TGTGCCAGCAGCTTAACCTCTAGCGGGGTATACAATGAGCAGTTCTTC. Protein: CASSLTSSGVYNEQFF.

The V gene is TRBV9, the J gene TRBJ2-5; tentative D call: TRBD2 (6 bases). The CDR3 length is 13 residues. Germline loops: CDR1 SGDLS, CDR2 YYNGEE. Trimming took off 2 bases at V and 5 bases at J, with 10 bases between the two ends. This CDR3 reads CASSVEGRETQYF. In DNA, the CDR3 is TGTGCCAGCAGCGTCGAGGGGAGGGAGACCCAGTACTTC.

The chain carries TRBV11-3 and TRBJ1-2; 11 bases are shared with TRBD1. Germline loops: CDR1 SGHNT, CDR2 YENEEA. This CDR3 has 14 amino acids. With 4 bases clipped from V and 7 bases from J, the junction kept 5 bases outside the gene matches. This CDR3 reads CASSSSGTGGGYTF. CDR3 coding DNA: TGTGCCAGCAGCTCCTCCGGGACAGGGGGTGGCTACACCTTC.

The chain recombines TRBV18 with TRBJ1-1; a possible D gene is TRBD1 (5 bases). Per the germline V gene, CDR1 is KGHSH and CDR2 is LQKENI. This CDR3 has 14 amino acids. Trimming stripped 4 bases from V and 4 bases from J, with 13 bases between. The CDR3 DNA reads as TGTGCCAGCTCACGGCGTCTGGGGCTCACTGAAGCTTTCTTT. The encoded protein is CASSRRLGLTEAFF.

The chain couples TRBV12-5 to TRBJ2-1; 10 bases map to TRBD2. There are 16 residues in the CDR3. Germline CDR1 LGHNT, CDR2 FRNRAP. The trim removed 0 bases at V and 7 bases at J, leaving 6 bases unmatched. The CDR3 loop is CASGLVGASGRNEQFF. The CDR3 nucleotides are TGTGCTAGTGGTTTGGTGGGGGCTAGCGGGAGAAATGAGCAGTTCTTC.

The chain is built from TRBV28 and TRBJ1-2, with TRBD1 identical over 9 bases. The CDR3 runs to 15 residues. With 5 bases clipped from V and 2 bases from J, the junction kept 6 bases outside the gene matches. CDR1 and CDR2 (germline): MDHEN, SYDVKM. The DNA of the CDR3 is TGTGCCAGCAGTGGCGCCGGGACAGGGAACTATGGCTACACCTTC. It specifies CASSGAGTGNYGYTF.

This rearrangement joins TRBV3-1 (or the pseudogene TRBV3-2) to TRBJ2-1; D is perhaps TRBD2 (6 bases). The CDR3 has 15 residues. CDR1 and CDR2 (germline): LGHDT, YNNKEL (reference sequence). Trimming left V 4 bases short and J 0 bases short, with 10 bases between. In DNA form, the CDR3 reads TGTGCCAGCAGCCCGCGGGGCGGCTCCTACAATGAGCAGTTCTTC. Amino acid sequence: CASSPRGGSYNEQFF.

V usage is TRBV6-1 and J usage is TRBJ2-5, with D perhaps matching TRBD1 (5 bases). This CDR3 spans 18 amino acids. V was clipped by 1 base and J by 5 bases, with 23 bases between them. The germline V gene encodes CDR1 MNHNS and CDR2 SASEGT. The CDR3 DNA reads TGTGCCAGCAGTGAAGTGGGCAGGGCCTACACACGAAGGGAGACCCAGTACTTC. As protein: CASSEVGRAYTRRETQYF.

This clone was detected a few times. The J gene is TRBJ1-5, the V gene TRBV6-2 or TRBV6-3, with 9 bases that match TRBD1. Germline V lookup: CDR1 MNHEY, CDR2 SVGEGT. This CDR3 has 17 residues. V lost 5 bases, J lost 3 bases, and 11 bases stayed unmatched. CDR3 residues: CASSTTGTGFYNQPQHF. CDR3 nucleotides: TGTGCCAGCAGTACTACCGGGACAGGGTTTTACAATCAGCCCCAGCATTTT.

The J gene is TRBJ2-7, the V gene TRBV19; D might be TRBD2 (5 bases). From germline, CDR1 is LNHDA and CDR2 SQIVND (reference sequence). The CDR3 totals 15 residues. The V gene lost 3 bases and the J gene lost 3 bases, with 15 bases spanning the gap. The CDR3 coding sequence is TGTGCCAGTAGTATCTTGGGAGCTTCACTCTACGAGCAGTACTTC. Translating gives CASSILGASLYEQYF.